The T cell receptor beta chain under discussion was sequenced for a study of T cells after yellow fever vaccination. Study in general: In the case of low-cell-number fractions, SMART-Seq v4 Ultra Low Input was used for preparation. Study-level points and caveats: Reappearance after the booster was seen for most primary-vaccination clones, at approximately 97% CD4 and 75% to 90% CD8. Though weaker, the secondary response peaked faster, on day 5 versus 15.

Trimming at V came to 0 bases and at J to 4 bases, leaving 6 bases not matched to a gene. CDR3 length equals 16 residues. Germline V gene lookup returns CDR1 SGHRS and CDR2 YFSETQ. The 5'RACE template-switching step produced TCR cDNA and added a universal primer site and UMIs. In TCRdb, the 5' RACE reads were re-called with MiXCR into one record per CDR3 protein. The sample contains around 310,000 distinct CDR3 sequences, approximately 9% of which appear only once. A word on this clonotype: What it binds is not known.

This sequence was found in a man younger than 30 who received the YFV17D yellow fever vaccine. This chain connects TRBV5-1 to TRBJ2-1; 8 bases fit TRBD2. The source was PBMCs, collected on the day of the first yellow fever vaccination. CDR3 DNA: TGCGCCAGCAGCTTGGCGCTAGCGGGTACTTACAATGAGCAGTTCTTC. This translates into CASSLALAGTYNEQFF.